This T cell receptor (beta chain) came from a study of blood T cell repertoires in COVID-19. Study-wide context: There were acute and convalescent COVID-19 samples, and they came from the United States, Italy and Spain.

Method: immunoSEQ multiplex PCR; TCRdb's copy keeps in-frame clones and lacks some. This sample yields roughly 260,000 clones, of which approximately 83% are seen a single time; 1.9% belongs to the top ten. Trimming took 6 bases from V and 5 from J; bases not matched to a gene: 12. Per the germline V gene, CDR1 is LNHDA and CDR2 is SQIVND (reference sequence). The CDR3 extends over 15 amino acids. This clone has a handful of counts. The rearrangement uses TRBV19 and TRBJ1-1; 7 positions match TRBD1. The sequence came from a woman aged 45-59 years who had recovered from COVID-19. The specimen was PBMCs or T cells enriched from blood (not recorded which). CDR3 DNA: TGTGCCAGTAGGGTGGAAGACAGGGAATGGACTGAAGCTTTCTTT. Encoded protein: CASRVEDREWTEAFF.